The sequence of this TCR beta chain was determined in a study of technical replicates of blood from a handful of donors. The protocol was immunoSEQ multiplex PCR, while the TCRdb copy is restricted to in-frame clones and leaves out a portion. This table holds more than 65,000 clones, roughly 92% found once. Trimming removed 3 bases at V and 2 bases at J, with 8 bases between. The germline V gene has CDR1 MDHEN and CDR2 SYDVKM. The CDR3 has 13 residues. The rearrangement uses TRBV28 and TRBJ2-7; D ambiguous. Material for sequencing was T cells isolated from PBMCs. The receptor's source is a human donor in good health. DNA for the CDR3: TGTGCCAGCAGTTTCCAGGCTGCCTACGAGCAGTACTTC. It is translated as CASSFQAAYEQYF.